This T cell receptor beta chain was observed in a study of PD-L1 blockade in urothelial cancer. About the research overall: Before enrollment, 0 to 3 chemotherapy regimens had been given to patients.

The CDR3 covers 15 residues. The V gene's germline CDR1 is KGHSH and CDR2 LQKENI. Trimming took 4 bases from V and 9 from J; bases not matched to a gene: 5. Sequencing was performed with immunoSEQ multiplex PCR; in TCRdb, only in-frame clones are kept and a portion is missing. The table shows tens of thousands of clones, with about 81% occurring only once. This TCR came from a man between 65 and 85 years old with urothelial cancer. The chain recombines TRBV18 with TRBJ2-1, with 14 bases identical to TRBD2. The specimen comprised PBMCs, sampled around atezolizumab (anti-PD-L1) treatment. The CDR3 sequence is CASSRRTSGRLEQFF. CDR3 nucleotide sequence: TGTGCCAGCTCACGAAGGACTAGCGGGAGGCTTGAGCAGTTCTTC.